The 11 T cell receptor beta chains below were found in one sample sequenced in a study of lymphopenia after photon versus proton radiotherapy. Clones were sequenced by immunoSEQ multiplex PCR, and TCRdb holds only the in-frame ones, with some missing. Altogether 15,000 to 20,000 clones are present, about 85% being singletons, with the ten largest covering 10%. The specimen was peripheral blood, collected from a patient treated with proton-based radiotherapy. The receptors come from a man between 65 and 85 years old with pancreatic cancer.

The chain recombines TRBV30 with TRBJ2-7; tentative D call: TRBD1 (6 bases). The CDR3 contains 14 residues. The germline V gene encodes CDR1 GTSNPN and CDR2 SVGIG (reference sequence). The V end lost 6 bases, the J end lost 7 bases, and 22 bases lay between the germline ends. As DNA, the CDR3 is TGTGCCTGCGCTTTAGAACCGACAGGCCGAGAGCAGTACTTC. Residues: CACALEPTGREQYF.

About this clone itself: One end of the junction fails to match germline, which may point to a read error. The gene calls are TRBV7-2 and TRBJ2-4; TRBD2 might be the D (5 bases). CDR3 length: 14 amino acids. The V gene's germline CDR1 is SGHTA and CDR2 FQGNSA. The CDR3, as DNA: TGTGCCAGCAGCCTAGCCCTAGCCAAAAACATTCAGTACTTC. Its protein is CASSLALAKNIQYF.

This clone was found a few times. The chain has TRBV11-2 and TRBJ2-2; 7 bases map to TRBD2. Germline V lookup: CDR1 SGHAT, CDR2 FQNNGV. This CDR3 has 16 amino acids. Germline trimming cut 6 bases from V and 5 bases from J; bases unmatched to any gene: 12. The CDR3 region is CASRASLQGLTGELFF. CDR3 nucleotides: TGTGCCAGCAGAGCTTCCCTGCAGGGACTAACCGGGGAGCTGTTTTTT.

V usage is TRBV5-6 and J usage is TRBJ1-3; 8 bases are shared with TRBD1. Germline loops: CDR1 SGHDT, CDR2 YYEEEE. V lost 4 bases, J lost 3 bases, and 3 bases stayed unmatched. This CDR3 has 14 residues. The CDR3: CASSLQGGGNTIYF. DNA for the CDR3: TGTGCCAGCAGCCTACAGGGGGGTGGAAACACCATATATTTT.

The V call is TRBV18, the J call TRBJ1-5; D call uncertain. Germline CDR1 and CDR2: KGHSH and LQKENI. Trimming cost V 2 bases and J 6 bases, with 8 bases left between them. CDR3 length equals 13 residues. The CDR3 sequence is CASSPDGGQPQHF. The CDR3 nucleotides read TGTGCCAGCTCACCAGACGGCGGTCAGCCCCAGCATTTT.

This clone was seen more than once but under ten times. The chain couples TRBV15 to TRBJ1-1; D not certain. This CDR3 contains 14 residues. The germline V gene encodes CDR1 LNHNV and CDR2 YYDKDF (reference sequence). V lost 7 bases and J lost 1, with 13 bases in between. CDR3 in DNA: TGTGCCACCACCACAGTACGAGCGAACACTGAAGCTTTCTTT. Amino acids: CATTTVRANTEAFF.

The genes are TRBV25-1 and TRBJ2-7; possibly TRBD1 for D (5 bases). The CDR3 totals 18 residues. CDR1 and CDR2 from the germline V gene are MGHDK and SYGVNS. Between the trimmed V and J ends, which lost 4 bases and 3 bases, there was a span of 25 bases. CDR3 in DNA: TGTGCCAGCAGTGGCCATCCTCGGTTGGGGCCCGCTAACTACGAGCAGTACTTC. It translates to CASSGHPRLGPANYEQYF.

The genes are TRBV7-8 and TRBJ1-1, with 8 bases that match TRBD1. The germline CDR1 and CDR2 sequences are SGHVS and FQNEAQ. J gave up 1 base and V 1 base, and 2 bases lay outside the gene matches. The CDR3 runs to 15 residues. Here the CDR3 reads CASSLVGTGNTEAFF. As DNA, the CDR3 is TGTGCCAGCAGCTTAGTCGGGACAGGGAACACTGAAGCTTTCTTT.

This clone appeared a few times. In this CDR3 the conserved last residue, phenylalanine or tryptophan, is missing, so a read error is likely. The DNA is omitted, as the CDR3 cannot be located on it reliably, and the CDR3 follows TCRdb's listing. CDR3 in amino acids: CATMGGLRNG. The chain is built from TRBV14 and TRBJ2-3; TRBD2 is taken as the D call from the table, unchecked against the DNA. Both ends counted, the CDR3 spans 10 residues. Germline V CDR1 and CDR2: SGHDN, FVKESK.

This chain links TRBV6-1 with TRBJ2-1; 8 positions agree with TRBD2. The CDR3 has 15 amino acids. J was trimmed by 8 bases and V by 5 bases; bases with no gene match: 11. Germline V lookup: CDR1 MNHNS, CDR2 SASEGT. The CDR3, as DNA: TGTGCCAGCAGTCCGGGACTAGTGTTGTTTGATGAGCAGTTCTTC. Translated, it gives CASSPGLVLFDEQFF.

V is TRBV28 and J is TRBJ1-5; TRBD1 matches 10 bases. The CDR3 has 15 amino acids. V shed 6 bases and J 7 bases; nucleotides not matched to a gene: 9. CDR1 and CDR2 from the germline V gene are MDHEN and SYDVKM. CDR3 bases: TGTGCCAGCAGCCCGGGACAGGGGACTGGGCAGCCCCAGCATTTT. Translation gives CASSPGQGTGQPQHF.